The present T cell receptor beta chain was sequenced within a study of blood T cell repertoires in COVID-19. The overall study: T cells, B-cell-depleted T cells, or PBMCs provided the cDNA or gDNA that served as material.

The length of the CDR3 is 12 residues. Germline V CDR1 and CDR2: SGHRS, YFSETQ. V shed 0 bases and J shed 11 bases, with 11 bases lying between them. Using immunoSEQ multiplex PCR, the repertoire was profiled, and TCRdb retains in-frame clones only, with some absent. The table has 170,000 or so clones, about 86% seen once. This sequence joins TRBV5-1 and TRBJ1-1; D is unresolved. This clonotype originated in a man aged 50 or older with active or convalescent COVID-19. The sequenced sample was peripheral blood. DNA of the CDR3: TGCGCCAGCAGCTTGGCCGGGGAAGAGGCTTTCTTT. Protein: CASSLAGEEAFF.